These T cell receptor beta chains were read from a single sample in a study of Ad26.COV2.S vaccination and SARS-CoV-2 variants. Sequenced by immunoSEQ multiplex PCR; TCRdb stores in-frame clones only, minus some. The sample carries approximately 420,000 clones, 88% recorded once. The starting material was peripheral blood, obtained in a trial of Ad26.COV2.S vaccine versus placebo. These TCRs come from a person aged 18 to 65 who received the Ad26.COV2.S COVID-19 vaccine or a placebo. Each CDR3 is given with its conserved first and last residue. D genes are given only for firm matches. Clone size is shown for a subset of rows, as once, few, many or a class of expanded clone.

j_gene	d_gene	v_gene	abundance	CDR3nt	CDR3aa
TRBJ2-7	TRBD2	TRBV7-9	.	TGTGCCAGCAGCCCGGGACTAGGTTTTTCCTACGAGCAGTACTTC	CASSPGLGFSYEQYF
TRBJ2-6	.	TRBV19	.	TGTGCCAGTACACCCCACTCTGGGGCCAACGTCCTGACTTTC	CASTPHSGANVLTF
TRBJ1-2	.	TRBV4-2	.	TGTGCCAGCAGCCAAGTAGGGAATGATGGCTACACCTTC	CASSQVGNDGYTF
TRBJ2-5	.	TRBV6-6	.	TGTGCCAGCAGTTACCTTCTTTGGGGGGAGACCCAGTACTTC	CASSYLLWGETQYF
TRBJ2-6	TRBD1	TRBV4-1	.	TGCGCCAGCAGCTTTGGGACAGCTGGGGCCAACGTCCTGACTTTC	CASSFGTAGANVLTF
TRBJ1-3	.	TRBV5-1	.	TGCGCCAGCAGCTTGGACGGTGCTCGTGGAAACACCATATATTTT	CASSLDGARGNTIYF
TRBJ2-3	.	TRBV7-2	.	TGTGCCAGCAGTAGGGACAACACTGCAGGTACGCAGTATTTT	CASSRDNTAGTQYF
TRBJ2-7	TRBD2	TRBV7-3	.	TGTGCCAGCAGCTTAACCCCCGGGGCGGGAGTCTACGAGCAGTACTTC	CASSLTPGAGVYEQYF
TRBJ2-2	TRBD2	TRBV5-4	.	TGTGCCAGCAGCTTGGGGACGGCGGGGGGCCCCCCCGGGGAGCTGTTTTTT	CASSLGTAGGPPGELFF
TRBJ1-1	.	TRBV9	.	TGTGCCAGCGCTATGAAACGGGACATTGACATGAACACTGAAGCTTTCTTT	CASAMKRDIDMNTEAFF
TRBJ2-3	.	TRBV4-2	.	TGTGCCAGCAGCCCTGAGGCGAGCACAGATACGCAGTATTTT	CASSPEASTDTQYF
TRBJ2-1	.	TRBV28	.	TGTGCCAGCAGTTTAGGAGGGGCGCATTACAATGAGCAGTTCTTC	CASSLGGAHYNEQFF
TRBJ1-4	.	TRBV27	.	TGTGCCAGCAGGGGACTTAATGAAAAACTGTTTTTT	CASRGLNEKLFF
TRBJ2-7	.	TRBV7-9	.	TGTGCCAGCAGCTTAGGGACGAGTGAGCAGTACTTC	CASSLGTSEQYF
TRBJ1-2	.	TRBV3-1/TRBV3-2	.	TGTGCCAGCAGCCAAGAATACCCCAGACAGGTTAACTATGGCTACACCTTC	CASSQEYPRQVNYGYTF
TRBJ2-5	TRBD2	TRBV11-2	.	TGTGCCAGCAGCTTAGGTCGACTAGCGGGGGGGCCTTGGGAGACCCAGTACTTC	CASSLGRLAGGPWETQYF
TRBJ2-7	.	TRBV7-9	.	TGTGCCAGCAGCTCTTTTCGAGCAGGCCACTACGAGCAGTACTTC	CASSSFRAGHYEQYF
TRBJ2-7	.	TRBV18	.	TGTGCCAGCTCACAGAGCTACGGGGCAGTCTACGAGCAGTACTTC	CASSQSYGAVYEQYF
TRBJ2-2	TRBD2	TRBV5-1	.	TGCGCCAGCAGCCCCGGGACTAGCGGGGACCACACCGGGGAGCTGTTTTTT	CASSPGTSGDHTGELFF
TRBJ2-5	.	TRBV18	.	TGTGCCAGCTCACCACCGGAAGGGGGTCAAGAGACCCAGTACTTC	CASSPPEGGQETQYF
TRBJ2-7	.	TRBV19	.	TGTGCCAGTAGTCCCGTCGGGACGTTCGCCTACGAGCAGTACTTC	CASSPVGTFAYEQYF
TRBJ1-1	.	TRBV11-2	.	TGTGCCAGCAGCCTCACGGGTCGGGACACTGAAGCTTTCTTT	CASSLTGRDTEAFF
TRBJ1-1	TRBD1	TRBV9	.	TGTGCCAGCAGCCCGCCCGGAGGGGGCTTGAACACTGAAGCTTTCTTT	CASSPPGGGLNTEAFF
TRBJ2-7	.	TRBV6-6	.	TGTGCCAGCAGTTTTTTAGGCTACGAGCAGTACTTC	CASSFLGYEQYF
TRBJ2-5	.	TRBV19	.	TGTGCCAGTAGTATAGACGGCGACTACCAAGAGACCCAGTACTTC	CASSIDGDYQETQYF
TRBJ2-1	TRBD1	TRBV7-3	.	TGTGCCAGCAGCGAGACAGGGGGCATAGATGAGCAGTTCTTC	CASSETGGIDEQFF
TRBJ1-1	.	TRBV6-5	.	TGTGCCAGCAGAGGCGACAGATCGAGCACTGAAGCTTTCTTT	CASRGDRSSTEAFF
TRBJ1-2	.	TRBV28	.	TGTGCCAGCAGTCCTCCCCGCGGGAACTATGGCTACACCTTC	CASSPPRGNYGYTF
TRBJ2-2	.	TRBV5-8	once	TGTGCCAGCAGCTTTCCTGGATCGGCCGAAGAAATAGGGGAGCTGTTTTTT	CASSFPGSAEEIGELFF
TRBJ1-2	TRBD1	TRBV24-1	.	TGTGCCACCAGTGGTGACGTCGGACAGGGGATTGATGGCTACACCTTC	CATSGDVGQGIDGYTF
TRBJ2-7	TRBD2	TRBV7-9	few	TGTGCCAGCAGCTTAGTTAGCGGGGGCGCATACTCCTACGAGCAGTACTTC	CASSLVSGGAYSYEQYF
TRBJ1-5	.	TRBV30	.	TGTGCCTGGAGTCACAGGGGCAATCAGCCCCAGCATTTT	CAWSHRGNQPQHF
TRBJ1-1	TRBD1	TRBV10-3	once	TGTGCCATCAGTCAGACAGGGGGACATAATGAAGCTTTCTTT	CAISQTGGHNEAFF
TRBJ2-3	TRBD1	TRBV5-6	.	TGTGCCAGCAGCGTAACGGGACAGAGCACAGATACGCAGTATTTT	CASSVTGQSTDTQYF
TRBJ2-3	.	TRBV5-8	.	TGTGCCAGCAGCCAGCGTGGACGGTACACAGATACGCAGTATTTT	CASSQRGRYTDTQYF
TRBJ2-3	.	TRBV7-3	.	TGTGCCAGCAGCCCCAACCGGGGGTACTCTAGCACAGATACGCAGTATTTT	CASSPNRGYSSTDTQYF
TRBJ1-4	.	TRBV7-2	.	TGTGCCAGCAGCTCGCCGACAGGCGTGGAGGAAAAACTGTTTTTT	CASSSPTGVEEKLFF
TRBJ2-2	.	TRBV19	.	TGTGCCAGTAGTATCACTGGGTTCTCCGCCGGGGAGCTGTTTTTT	CASSITGFSAGELFF
TRBJ1-2	.	TRBV29-1	.	TGCAGCGCCGAAGAGCAGGGCGGCTATGGCTACACCTTC	CSAEEQGGYGYTF
TRBJ1-2	TRBD1	TRBV7-9	.	TGTGCCAGCAGCTCTATGGGTCGGGGACAGGGGGATTTCTATGGCTACACCTTC	CASSSMGRGQGDFYGYTF
TRBJ2-1	TRBD2	TRBV7-3	.	TGTGCCAGCAGCTTAAGACTAGCGGGGAGCTACAATGAGCAGTTCTTC	CASSLRLAGSYNEQFF
TRBJ2-2	.	TRBV27	once	TGTGCCAGCGGACCAGTGAACACCGGGGAGCTGTTTTTT	CASGPVNTGELFF
TRBJ2-1	.	TRBV24-1	.	TGTGCCACCAGTGACTCCGGGCTAGCCCCATCTGAGCAGTTCTTC	CATSDSGLAPSEQFF
TRBJ1-1	.	TRBV7-9	.	TGTGCCAGCAGCTCAGAGTGGAACACTGAAGCTTTCTTT	CASSSEWNTEAFF
TRBJ1-1	.	TRBV6-5	.	TGTGCCAGCAGTTCAACAGGGAACACTGAAGCTTTCTTT	CASSSTGNTEAFF
TRBJ2-7	TRBD1	TRBV7-8	.	TGTGCCAGCAGCTTAGCGTTCTATAGGGACAGGGCTTCCTACGAGCAGTACTTC	CASSLAFYRDRASYEQYF
TRBJ1-6	.	TRBV7-9	.	TGTGCCAGCAGCTTTACAGGGATCGATTCACCCCTCCACTTT	CASSFTGIDSPLHF
TRBJ2-1	.	TRBV28	.	TGTGCCAGCAGTTTGGAGCATACACTTTCCTACAATGAGCAGTTCTTC	CASSLEHTLSYNEQFF
TRBJ2-7	TRBD1	TRBV4-3	.	TGCGCCAGCAGCCAACTGGGACAGGGGCACGAGCAGTACTTC	CASSQLGQGHEQYF
TRBJ2-2	.	TRBV11-2	.	TGTGCCAGCAGCTTAGGTGCTTGGGGGGCGAACACCGGGGAGCTGTTTTTT	CASSLGAWGANTGELFF
TRBJ1-6	.	TRBV7-2	once	TGTGCCAGCAGCTTAGTTGATAATTCACCCCTCCACTTT	CASSLVDNSPLHF
TRBJ1-5	.	TRBV6-2/TRBV6-3	.	TGTGCCAGCAGTCTTAGCAATCAGCCCCAGCATTTT	CASSLSNQPQHF
TRBJ1-3	TRBD1	TRBV19	.	TGTGCCAGTAGTAGACAGGGTGGAGACACCATATATTTT	CASSRQGGDTIYF
TRBJ2-7	.	TRBV28	.	TGTGCCAGCAGTGTTATGGGCCCGAAGGAGCAGTACTTC	CASSVMGPKEQYF
TRBJ2-3	.	TRBV4-3	.	TGCGCCAGCAGCCAAGATTCAGGCCTGTCTAGCACAGATACGCAGTATTTT	CASSQDSGLSSTDTQYF
TRBJ2-2	TRBD2	TRBV10-3	.	TGTGCCATCAGTGAGCATGGCGGGGGGTATACCGGGGAGCTGTTTTTT	CAISEHGGGYTGELFF
TRBJ2-4	TRBD1	TRBV28	.	TGTGCCAGCAGTTTGGGGAGACAGGGAAACATTCAGTACTTC	CASSLGRQGNIQYF
TRBJ1-1	TRBD1	TRBV7-2	few	TGTGCCAGCAGCTTGACAGGGTGGAACACTGAAGCTTTCTTT	CASSLTGWNTEAFF
TRBJ1-2	.	TRBV6-2/TRBV6-3	once	TGTGCCAGCAGTTACTCGACAGCGCATGGCTACACCTTC	CASSYSTAHGYTF